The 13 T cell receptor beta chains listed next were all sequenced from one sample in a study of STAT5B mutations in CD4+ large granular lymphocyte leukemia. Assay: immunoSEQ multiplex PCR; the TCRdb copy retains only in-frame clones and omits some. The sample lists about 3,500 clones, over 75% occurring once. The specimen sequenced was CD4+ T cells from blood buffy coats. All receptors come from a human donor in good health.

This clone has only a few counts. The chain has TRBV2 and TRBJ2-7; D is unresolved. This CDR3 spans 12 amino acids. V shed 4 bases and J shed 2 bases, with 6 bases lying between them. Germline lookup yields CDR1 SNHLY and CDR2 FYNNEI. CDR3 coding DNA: TGTGCCAGCAGTGGCGCAGCCTACGAGCAGTACTTC. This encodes CASSGAAYEQYF.

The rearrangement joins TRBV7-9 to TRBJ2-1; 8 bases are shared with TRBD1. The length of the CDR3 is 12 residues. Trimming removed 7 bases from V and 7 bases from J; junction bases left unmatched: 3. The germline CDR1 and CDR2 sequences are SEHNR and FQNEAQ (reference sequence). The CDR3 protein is CASTRTGNEQFF. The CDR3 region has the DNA TGTGCCAGCACCAGGACAGGGAATGAGCAGTTCTTC. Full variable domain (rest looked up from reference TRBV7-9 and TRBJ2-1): DTGVSQNPRHKITKRGQNVTFRCDPISEHNRLYWYRQTLGQGPEFLTYFQNEAQLEKSRLLSDRFSAERPKGSFSTLEIQRTEQGDSAMYLCASTRTGNEQFFGPGTRLTVL.

CDR3 nucleotide sequence: TGTGCCAGCAGCTCCCGGGACAGGAATTCACCCCTCCACTTT. Translated: CASSSRDRNSPLHF. The V and J genes are TRBV13 and TRBJ1-6; 8 bases are a match to TRBD1. This CDR3 is built from 14 residues. The ends lost 4 bases at V and 7 bases at J; junction bases unmatched: 3. The germline V gene encodes CDR1 PRHDT and CDR2 FYEKMQ (reference sequence).

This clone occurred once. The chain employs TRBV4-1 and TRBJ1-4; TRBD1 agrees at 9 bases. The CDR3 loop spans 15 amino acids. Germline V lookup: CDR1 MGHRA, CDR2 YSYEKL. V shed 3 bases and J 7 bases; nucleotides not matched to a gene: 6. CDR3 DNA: TGCGCCAGCAGCCAGGACAGGGGAGGCGGTGAAAAACTGTTTTTT. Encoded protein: CASSQDRGGGEKLFF.

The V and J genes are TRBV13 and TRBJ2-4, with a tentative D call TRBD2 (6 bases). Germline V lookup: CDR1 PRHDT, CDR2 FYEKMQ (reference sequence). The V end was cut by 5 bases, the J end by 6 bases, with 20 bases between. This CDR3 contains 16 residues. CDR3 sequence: CASSPADGGKGNIQYF. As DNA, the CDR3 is TGTGCCAGCAGCCCCGCCGACGGCGGGAAGGGAAACATTCAGTACTTC. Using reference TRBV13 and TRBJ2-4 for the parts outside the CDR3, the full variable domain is AAGVIQSPRHLIKEKRETATLKCYPIPRHDTVYWYQQGPGQDPQFLISFYEKMQSDKGSIPDRFSAQQFSDYHSELNMSSLELGDSALYFCASSPADGGKGNIQYFGAGTRLSVL.

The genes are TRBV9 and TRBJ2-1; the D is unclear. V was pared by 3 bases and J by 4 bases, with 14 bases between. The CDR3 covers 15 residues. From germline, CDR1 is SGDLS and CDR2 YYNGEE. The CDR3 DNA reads TGTGCCAGCAGCGCCCCGTCGGGCGGTTACAATGAGCAGTTCTTC. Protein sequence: CASSAPSGGYNEQFF.

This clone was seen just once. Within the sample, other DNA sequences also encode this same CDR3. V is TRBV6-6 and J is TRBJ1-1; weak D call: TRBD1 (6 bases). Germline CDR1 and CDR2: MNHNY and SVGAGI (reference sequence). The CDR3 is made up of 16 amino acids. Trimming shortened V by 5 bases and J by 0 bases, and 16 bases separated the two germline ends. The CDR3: CASSPTGEPLNTEAFF. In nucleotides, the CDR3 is TGTGCCAGCAGTCCGACAGGAGAACCCCTGAACACTGAAGCTTTCTTT.

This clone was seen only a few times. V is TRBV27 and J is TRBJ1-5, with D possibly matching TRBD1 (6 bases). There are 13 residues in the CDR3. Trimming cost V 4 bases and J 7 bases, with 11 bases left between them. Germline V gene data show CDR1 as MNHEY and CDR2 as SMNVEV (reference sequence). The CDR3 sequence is CASSYTGSQPQHF. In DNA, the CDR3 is TGTGCCAGCAGTTATACAGGGTCGCAGCCCCAGCATTTT.

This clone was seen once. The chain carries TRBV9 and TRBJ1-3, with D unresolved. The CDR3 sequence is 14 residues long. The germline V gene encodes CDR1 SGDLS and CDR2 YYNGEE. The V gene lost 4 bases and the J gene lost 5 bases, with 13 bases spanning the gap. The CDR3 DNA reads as TGTGCCAGCAGCCCACGGGCAGAAAGAAACACCATATATTTT. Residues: CASSPRAERNTIYF.

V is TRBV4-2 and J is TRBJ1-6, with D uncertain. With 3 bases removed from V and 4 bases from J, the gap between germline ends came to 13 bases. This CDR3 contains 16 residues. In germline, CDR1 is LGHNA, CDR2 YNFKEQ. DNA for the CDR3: TGTGCCAGCAGCCAGCAGGACCCGGGATATAATTCACCCCTCCACTTT. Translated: CASSQQDPGYNSPLHF.

The DNA of the CDR3 is TGTGCCAGCAGCTCGGGACTAGCAGCTAACGAGCAGTACTTC. Protein product: CASSSGLAANEQYF. The chain joins TRBV7-2 to TRBJ2-7, with TRBD2 identical over 9 bases. The CDR3 loop spans 14 amino acids. In germline, CDR1 is SGHTA, CDR2 FQGNSA. Trimming cost V 4 bases and J 5 bases; bases outside gene matches: 6.

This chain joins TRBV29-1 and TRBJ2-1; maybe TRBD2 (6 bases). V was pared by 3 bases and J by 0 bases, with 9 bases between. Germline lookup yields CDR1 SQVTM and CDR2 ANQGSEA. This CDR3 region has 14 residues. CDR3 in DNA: TGCAGCGTTGACTCCGGGAGCTCCTACAATGAGCAGTTCTTC. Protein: CSVDSGSSYNEQFF.

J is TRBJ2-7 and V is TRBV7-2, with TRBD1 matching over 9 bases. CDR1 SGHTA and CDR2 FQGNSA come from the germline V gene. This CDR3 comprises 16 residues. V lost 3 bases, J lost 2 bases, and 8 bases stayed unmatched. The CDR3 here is CASSFSGQGFPYEQYF. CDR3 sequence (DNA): TGTGCCAGCAGCTTCTCGGGACAGGGTTTTCCCTACGAGCAGTACTTC.